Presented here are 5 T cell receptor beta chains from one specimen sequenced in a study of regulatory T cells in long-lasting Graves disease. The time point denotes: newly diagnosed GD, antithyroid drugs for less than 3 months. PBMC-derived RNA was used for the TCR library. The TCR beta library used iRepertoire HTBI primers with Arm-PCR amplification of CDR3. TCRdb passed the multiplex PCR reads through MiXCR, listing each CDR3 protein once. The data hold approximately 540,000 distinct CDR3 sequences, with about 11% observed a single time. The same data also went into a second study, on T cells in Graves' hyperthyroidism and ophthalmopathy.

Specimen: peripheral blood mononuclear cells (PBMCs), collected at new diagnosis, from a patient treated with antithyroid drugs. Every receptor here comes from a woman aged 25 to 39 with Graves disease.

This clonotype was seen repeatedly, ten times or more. The CDR3 loop is CASSRNPGRKDYGYTF. The CDR3 DNA is TGCGCCAGCAGCCGAAACCCGGGTCGGAAAGACTATGGCTACACCTTC. The chain combines TRBV5-1 with TRBJ1-2; D is ambiguous. The length of the CDR3 is 16 residues. V was cut by 4 bases and J by 3 bases, with 19 bases left in between. Germline V gene sequence: CDR1 SGHRS, CDR2 YFSETQ.

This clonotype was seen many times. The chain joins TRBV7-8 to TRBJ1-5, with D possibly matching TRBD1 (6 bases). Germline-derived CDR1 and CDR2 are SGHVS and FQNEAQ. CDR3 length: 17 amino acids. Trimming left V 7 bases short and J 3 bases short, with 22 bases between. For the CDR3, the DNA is TGTGCCAGCACTGGACCGGGTTACAGGGAAACCAATCAGCCCCAGCATTTT. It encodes CASTGPGYRETNQPQHF.

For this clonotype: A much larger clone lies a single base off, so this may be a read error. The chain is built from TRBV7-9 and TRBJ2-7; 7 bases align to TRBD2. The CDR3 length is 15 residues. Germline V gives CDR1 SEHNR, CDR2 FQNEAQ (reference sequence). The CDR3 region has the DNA TGTGTCAGCAGCCCCGTTTTGGGGAGGGCCTACGAGCAGTACTTC. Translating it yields CVSSPVLGRAYEQYF.

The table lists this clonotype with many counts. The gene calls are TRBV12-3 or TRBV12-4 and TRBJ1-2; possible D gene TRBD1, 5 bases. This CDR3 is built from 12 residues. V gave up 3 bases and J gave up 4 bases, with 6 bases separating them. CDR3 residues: CASSFGGYGYTF. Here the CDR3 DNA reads TGTGCCAGCAGTTTCGGGGGCTATGGCTACACCTTC.

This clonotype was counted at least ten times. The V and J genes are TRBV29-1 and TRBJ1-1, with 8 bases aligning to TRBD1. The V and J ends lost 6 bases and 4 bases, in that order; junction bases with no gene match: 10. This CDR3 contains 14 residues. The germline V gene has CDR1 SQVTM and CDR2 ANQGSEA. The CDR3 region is CSVTSRGLGTEAFF. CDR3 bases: TGCAGCGTGACGAGCAGGGGGCTGGGCACTGAAGCTTTCTTT.